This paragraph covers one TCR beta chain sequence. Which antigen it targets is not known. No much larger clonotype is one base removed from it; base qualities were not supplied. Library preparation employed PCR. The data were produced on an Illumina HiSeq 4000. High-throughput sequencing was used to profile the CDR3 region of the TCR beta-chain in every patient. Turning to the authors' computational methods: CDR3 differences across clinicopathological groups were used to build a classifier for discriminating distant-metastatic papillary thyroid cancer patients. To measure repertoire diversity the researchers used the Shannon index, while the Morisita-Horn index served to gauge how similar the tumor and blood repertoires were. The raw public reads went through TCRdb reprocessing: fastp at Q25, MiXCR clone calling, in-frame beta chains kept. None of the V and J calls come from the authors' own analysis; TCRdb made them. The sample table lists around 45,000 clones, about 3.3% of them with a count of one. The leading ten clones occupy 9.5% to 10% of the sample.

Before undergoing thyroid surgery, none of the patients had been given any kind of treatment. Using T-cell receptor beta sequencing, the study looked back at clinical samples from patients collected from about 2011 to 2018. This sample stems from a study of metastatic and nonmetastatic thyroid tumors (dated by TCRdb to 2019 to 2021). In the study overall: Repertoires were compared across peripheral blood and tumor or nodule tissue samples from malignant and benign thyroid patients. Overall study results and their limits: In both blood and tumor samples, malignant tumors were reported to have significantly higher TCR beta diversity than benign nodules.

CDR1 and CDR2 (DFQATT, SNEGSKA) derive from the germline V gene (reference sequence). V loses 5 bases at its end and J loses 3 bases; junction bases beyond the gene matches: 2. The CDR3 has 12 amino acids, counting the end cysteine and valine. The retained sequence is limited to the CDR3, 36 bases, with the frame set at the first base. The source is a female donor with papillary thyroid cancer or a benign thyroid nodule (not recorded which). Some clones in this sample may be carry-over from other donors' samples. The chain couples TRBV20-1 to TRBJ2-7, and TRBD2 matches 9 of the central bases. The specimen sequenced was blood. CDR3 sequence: CSAQRGDYEQYV. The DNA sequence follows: TGCAGTGCTCAGCGGGGGGACTACGAGCAGTACGTC.